A selection of T cell receptor beta chains follows, all from one sample in a study of cytomegalovirus exposure and HLA in healthy donors. Only in-frame clones appear in the TCRdb table, and some are missing; sequencing was by immunoSEQ multiplex PCR. The profile covers approximately 170,000 clones, with over 70% appearing a single time and approximately 6.8% taken by the ten largest. The material sequenced was PBMCs. The receptors stem from a woman between 35 and 50 years old in good health and CMV-seropositive. Both conserved end residues are trimmed from each CDR3.

cdr3_aa,v_call,j_call
ASSSDIQGSSIY,TRBV18,TRBJ1-3
ASRETAGAMQY,TRBV10-2,TRBJ2-7
ASSEQPGTEAF,TRBV6-4,TRBJ1-1
ASSTSGTGALNYGYT,TRBV19,TRBJ1-2
ASSTKRSQAQY,TRBV7-2,TRBJ2-3
ASSFRQGSHIGYGYT,TRBV5-4,TRBJ1-2
ASSIVGQIYEQY,TRBV19,TRBJ2-7
ASSPTDRVGSPLH,TRBV6-6,TRBJ1-6
ASSSQVEGTGELF,TRBV9,TRBJ2-2
ASSPDWVNQPQH,TRBV6-5,TRBJ1-5
ASSLQGGTDTQY,TRBV5-4,TRBJ2-3
ASSQEGGGYSYEQY,TRBV4-1,TRBJ2-7
ASLGTVNEKLF,TRBV6-1,TRBJ1-4
ASRGAVTEAF,TRBV10-3,TRBJ1-1
ASSQEGQGARSHDQETQY,TRBV4-2,TRBJ2-5
ASSLSYRNYGYT,TRBV7-9,TRBJ1-2
ASSLDTANYGYT,TRBV5-1,TRBJ1-2
AWSRIPDRGRGYT,TRBV30,TRBJ1-2
ASRKDGDEKLF,TRBV28,TRBJ1-4
ASSKTGTSSYNEQF,TRBV5-1,TRBJ2-1
ASRPWTSGGYEQY,TRBV2,TRBJ2-7
ASSWKTVSGNTIY,TRBV7-2,TRBJ1-3
ASGIRLAGGIWGDTQY,TRBV12-5,TRBJ2-3
ASSLGPRGTGANVLT,TRBV7-7,TRBJ2-6
ASSSRLERTDTQY,TRBV19,TRBJ2-3
ASSQDSGPRDTQY,TRBV4-3,TRBJ2-3